These T cell receptor beta chains were read from a single sample in a study of cytomegalovirus exposure and HLA in healthy donors. Clones were sequenced by immunoSEQ multiplex PCR, and TCRdb holds only the in-frame ones, with some missing. The sample lists about 270,000 clones; approximately 70% were seen once. The sequenced sample was PBMCs. The receptor source for this set is a female donor in good health and CMV-seronegative. Both conserved end residues are part of each CDR3. A D gene is named only where the DNA matches it firmly. Size is omitted from some rows. Given values are once, few, many or a class for expanded clones.

v_gene	abundance	j_gene	d_gene	CDR3nt	CDR3aa
TRBV7-9	once	TRBJ2-2	.	TGTGCCAGCAGCTTAGCGCTGCGCGGCCCCCACGGGGAGCTGTTTTTT	CASSLALRGPHGELFF
TRBV7-8	.	TRBJ2-7	TRBD2	TGTGCCAGCAGCTTACTTAGCGGGAGCCCCCTCGAGCAGTACTTC	CASSLLSGSPLEQYF
TRBV18	.	TRBJ2-5	.	TGTGCCAGCTCACCCCTAGAGACCCAGTACTTC	CASSPLETQYF
TRBV6-5	.	TRBJ2-3	TRBD1	TGTGCCAGCAGACAGGGGGCCAGCACAGATACGCAGTATTTT	CASRQGASTDTQYF
TRBV29-1	few	TRBJ2-7	TRBD1	TGCAGCGTTGAAACCGGGACAGTACCCTACGAGCAGTACTTC	CSVETGTVPYEQYF
TRBV5-1	.	TRBJ1-2	.	TGCGCCAGCAGCTTGGAGATCGAGTCGGGCTACACCTTC	CASSLEIESGYTF
TRBV4-1	few	TRBJ1-5	.	TGCGCCAGCAGCCTCGATATATCAGCGCCCAATCAGCCCCAGCATTTT	CASSLDISAPNQPQHF
TRBV4-1	.	TRBJ2-5	.	TGCGCCAGCAGCCTGGGTGGGGGGGAGACCCAGTACTTC	CASSLGGGETQYF
TRBV4-2	.	TRBJ2-7	.	TGTGCCAGCAGCCAAGGACTATACTACGAGCAGTACTTC	CASSQGLYYEQYF
TRBV20-1	.	TRBJ1-1	.	TGCAGTGCTAAGGACTACACTGAAGCTTTCTTT	CSAKDYTEAFF
TRBV6-5	.	TRBJ2-2	.	TGTGCCAGCAGTTACAGTAGCGGAACTGCCCGCGGGGAGCTGTTTTTT	CASSYSSGTARGELFF
TRBV6-5	.	TRBJ2-2	.	TGTGCCAGCACCCTAGGGGCGGGGGGGGAGCTGTTTTTT	CASTLGAGGELFF
TRBV19	.	TRBJ1-1	TRBD1	TGTGCCAGTAGTACCCAGGGGGCTATTACGAACACTGAAGCTTTCTTT	CASSTQGAITNTEAFF
TRBV11-1	.	TRBJ1-1	.	TGTGCCAGCAGCATGACCGAGGATACTGAAGCTTTCTTT	CASSMTEDTEAFF
TRBV5-6	.	TRBJ2-7	.	TGTGCCAGCAGTGAGGGTTTTTCGCGCGAGCAGTACTTC	CASSEGFSREQYF
TRBV5-4	.	TRBJ1-5	TRBD1	TGTGCCAGCAGCTACACAGGGGGCAGCAATCAGCCCCAGCATTTT	CASSYTGGSNQPQHF
TRBV19	few	TRBJ1-1	.	TGTGCCAGTAGTATGGGAGGACTCGGGAACACTGAAGCTTTCTTT	CASSMGGLGNTEAFF
TRBV23-1	few	TRBJ1-1	.	TGCGCCAGCAGTCGGACAGCTAACACTGAAGCTTTCTTT	CASSRTANTEAFF
TRBV11-2	.	TRBJ1-1	.	TGTGCCAGCAGCTTACTTTTTGCTGAAGCTTTCTTT	CASSLLFAEAFF
TRBV10-3	.	TRBJ2-7	TRBD1	TGTGCCATCAGTGAGACAGGGGGCTGGGACGAGCAGTACTTC	CAISETGGWDEQYF
TRBV5-6	.	TRBJ2-7	.	TGTGCCAGCAGCACGGGACTGATCTTCTACGAGCAGTACTTC	CASSTGLIFYEQYF
TRBV5-4	.	TRBJ2-7	TRBD1	TGTGCCAGCAGCTTGGGGGCATGGACAGGCAGGAGCTCCTACGAGCAGTACTTC	CASSLGAWTGRSSYEQYF
TRBV7-9	once	TRBJ1-2	TRBD1	TGTGCCAGCAGCTTATTTTTGGACAGGGAAAACTATGGCTACACCTTC	CASSLFLDRENYGYTF
TRBV28	.	TRBJ2-5	TRBD2	TGTGCCAGCAGTTCCCAACTAGCGGAGTACCAAGAGACCCAGTACTTC	CASSSQLAEYQETQYF
TRBV7-9	.	TRBJ1-2	.	TGTGCCAGCAGCCTAACCTGGGGCGATGGCTACACCTTC	CASSLTWGDGYTF
TRBV30	few	TRBJ2-1	TRBD1	TGTGCCTGGAGTGTGACCGGACAGGGTAATGAGCAGTTCTTC	CAWSVTGQGNEQFF
TRBV18	few	TRBJ2-4	.	TGTGCCAGCTCACAACCCCCTCTCCAGGGGCCCCCTGTCGTTCAGTACTTC	CASSQPPLQGPPVVQYF